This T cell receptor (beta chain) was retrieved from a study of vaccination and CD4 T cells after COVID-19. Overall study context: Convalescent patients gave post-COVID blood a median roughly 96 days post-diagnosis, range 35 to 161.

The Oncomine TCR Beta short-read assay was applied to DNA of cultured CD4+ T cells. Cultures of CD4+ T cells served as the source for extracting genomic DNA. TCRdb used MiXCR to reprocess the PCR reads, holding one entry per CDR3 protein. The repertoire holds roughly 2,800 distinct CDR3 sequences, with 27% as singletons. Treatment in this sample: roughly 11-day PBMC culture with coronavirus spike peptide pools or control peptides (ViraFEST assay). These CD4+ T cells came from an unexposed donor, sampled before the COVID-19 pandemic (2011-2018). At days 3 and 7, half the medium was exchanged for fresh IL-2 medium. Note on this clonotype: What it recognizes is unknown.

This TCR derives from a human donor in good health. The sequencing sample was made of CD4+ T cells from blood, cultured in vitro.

The CDR3 DNA is TGTGCCAGCAGCTTGGCAGGAAACTATGGCTACACCTTC. Protein product: CASSLAGNYGYTF. This rearrangement joins TRBV5-4 to TRBJ1-2; D is ambiguous. The V gene lost 0 bases and the J gene lost 2 bases, with 5 bases spanning the gap. Germline values: CDR1 SGHNT, CDR2 YYREEE (reference sequence). CDR3 length: 13 amino acids.